This TCR beta chain was sequenced in a study of tumor and adjacent non-tumor tissue in lung cancer (dated by TCRdb to the late 2010s). Context from the whole study: Of the cohort, eleven to twelve patients had adenocarcinoma, 2 had squamous cell carcinoma and 1 had small cell lung cancer. The approximately 15 patients were aged roughly 30 to 80 years, included 10 men and 5 women, and had TNM stage I to III disease. TCRbeta CDR3 sequencing was performed on 30 to 35 paired specimens, with one tumor sample and one normal lung sample collected per patient. Using bulk TCRbeta repertoires from approximately 15 lung cancer patients, the study set lung tumor tissue side by side with matched distant non-tumor lung tissue. Sequencing generated a total of 120 million or so productive TCRbeta reads, averaging around 4.3 million reads per sample.

Only a few counts were recorded for this clonotype. The antigen this receptor binds is unknown. It has no much larger one-base neighbor in the sample; base qualities were not kept. The receptor library was made with multiplex PCR. Reads for this sample came from an Illumina HiSeq 2500. TCRbeta libraries were constructed through three rounds of nested PCR with primers (Table S4) according to protocols adapted from ARM-PCR. Before sequencing, PCR products in the 200-500 bp range were cut out of the gel and cleaned up using the QIAquick gel extraction kit. In the authors' own workflow: Trimmomatic was used to clean the reads, FLASH was used to merge the reads into complete CDR3 sequences, and MiTCR was used to assign the reads to V(D)J germline segments. Clonal diversity was computed as the inverse Simpson's index with VDJtools. In-frame sequences lacking a premature stop codon were counted as productive reads. The raw public reads went through TCRdb reprocessing: fastp at Q25, MiXCR clone calling, in-frame beta chains kept. Duplicate CDR3 protein sequences are folded into a single record with the most common DNA and genes. Here the V and J calls rest on TCRdb's processing, not on the authors' analysis. Present in this sample are 35,000 to 55,000 distinct CDR3 sequences, 60% of which were seen just once. The biggest ten clones account for 45% of the sample.

From the cysteine up to the phenylalanine, the CDR3 has a length of 14 residues. CDR3 DNA only is kept here, 42 bases in frame from base 1. In the germline V gene, CDR1 corresponds to KGHDR and CDR2 to SFDVKD. The trim is 6 bases for V and 7 bases for J, with a gap of 15 bases between the germline ends. RNA was extracted from bulk unsorted tissue and checked for quality with a NanoDrop ND-1000 and an Agilent 2100. The normal lung samples consisted of distant non-tumor tissue collected more than 3 cm from the tumor edge. Donors were newly diagnosed lung cancer patients admitted for thoracic surgery in China between August and November 2014, without prior chemotherapy. Patients with previous radiotherapy or chemotherapy, or with another concurrent cancer, were excluded from the study. Surgical tissue pieces of about 1-2.2 cm3 were preserved in RNAlater solution and stored at -80 °C until use. The study at large found these results: The cohort had only 15 or so patients, and the authors noted that larger samples and more detailed clinical data are needed. The top 100 clones made up a significantly larger cumulative share of the repertoire in normal lung than in tumor tissue. TCR diversity was significantly higher in younger patients, and greater tumor TCR diversity was associated with shorter overall survival and shorter disease-free survival. Peripheral blood was not sequenced, so blood TCRbeta repertoires in these lung cancer patients were not examined. Tumor tissue showed significantly greater TCR diversity (inverse Simpson) than normal lung tissue (approximately 400 vs 170, P = 0.0075, Mann-Whitney U test). The sequencing platform is not named in the methods, and unique molecular identifiers are not mentioned.

The clonotype was recovered from a man aged 45-65 years with non-small cell lung cancer. The receptor chain draws on TRBV24-1 and TRBJ1-5, with the D gene uncertain. The sequenced material came from distant non-tumor lung tissue. The CDR3 in this case is CATSPGPGWQPQHF. The nucleotides read TGTGCCACCAGTCCCGGTCCGGGTTGGCAGCCCCAGCATTTT.